The T cell receptor (beta chain) under discussion was sequenced for a study of post-analysis software for immune sequencing data. The study, taken as a whole, reports: Higher frequency in patients than in controls was seen for 5 or 6 TRBV segments, with TRBV5-6, TRBV5-1 and TRBV20-1 among them.

The CDR3 sequence is 16 residues long. The germline gives CDR1 SEHNR, CDR2 FQNEAQ (reference sequence). V shed 5 bases, J shed 7 bases, and the junction held 9 bases outside the gene matches. Concerning this clonotype: The antigen is undetermined.

The authors incorporated unique molecular identifiers into the TCR beta cDNA libraries. TCRdb itself ran the PCR reads through MiXCR, one entry per CDR3 protein. The sample yields a few hundred thousand distinct CDR3 sequences, around 40% seen once. The receptor comes from a girl aged 5-17 years with multiple sclerosis. V usage is TRBV7-9 and J usage is TRBJ1-5, with TRBD1 matching 12 bases. The specimen was blood. CDR3 sequence: CASSPTGDRGQQPQHF. The CDR3 nucleotides are TGTGCCAGCAGCCCGACAGGGGACAGGGGGCAGCAGCCCCAGCATTTT.